This T cell receptor (beta chain) stems from a study of shared clonotypes between healthy human individuals. There are 15 residues in the CDR3. In regard to this clone: It is likely a read error: a sequence one base away is far more abundant.

The method was immunoSEQ multiplex PCR; TCRdb's version includes in-frame clones alone and lacks a portion of them. This sample has around 500,000 clones, with over 75% found just once. The sample was PBMCs. The sequence was obtained from a woman aged 40 to 55 in good health. Some clones in this sample may be carry-over from other donors' samples. The chain has TRBV5-7 and TRBJ1-1; 9 positions match TRBD1. TRBV5-7 is marked as an open reading frame, function uncertain. The DNA for the CDR3 is TGTGCCAGCAGCTTATTACAGGGGGCTGGGACTGAAGCTTTCTTC. Its protein is CASSLLQGAGTEAFF.